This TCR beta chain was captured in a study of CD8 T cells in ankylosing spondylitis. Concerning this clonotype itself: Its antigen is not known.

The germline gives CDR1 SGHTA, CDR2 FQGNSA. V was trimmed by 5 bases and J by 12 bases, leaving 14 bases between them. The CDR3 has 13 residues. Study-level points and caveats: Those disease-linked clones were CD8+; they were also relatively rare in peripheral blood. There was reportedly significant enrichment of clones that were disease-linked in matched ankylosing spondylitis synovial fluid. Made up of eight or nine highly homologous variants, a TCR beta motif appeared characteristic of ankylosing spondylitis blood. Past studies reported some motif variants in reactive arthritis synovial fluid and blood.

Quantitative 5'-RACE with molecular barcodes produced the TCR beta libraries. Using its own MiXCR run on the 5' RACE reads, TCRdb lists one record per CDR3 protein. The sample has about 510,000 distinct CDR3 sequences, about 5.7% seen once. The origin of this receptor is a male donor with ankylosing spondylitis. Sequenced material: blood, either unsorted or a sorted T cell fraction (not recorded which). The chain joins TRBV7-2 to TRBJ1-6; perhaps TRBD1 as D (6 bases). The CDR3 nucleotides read TGTGCCAGCAGCATACCACAGGGTAAACCCCTCCACTTT. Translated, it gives CASSIPQGKPLHF.